This T cell receptor beta chain came from a study of T cells in localized non-small cell lung cancer. Profiling relied on immunoSEQ multiplex PCR, and the TCRdb table lists in-frame clones only, not all of them. Altogether approximately 32,000 clones are present, around 79% being singletons, with the ten largest covering around a sixth. This CDR3 is built from 13 residues. V shed 4 bases and J shed 5 bases, with 11 bases lying between them. Germline CDR1 KGHSH, CDR2 LQKENI. Broader study findings: A single tumor region was sequenced, leaving heterogeneity possible. A median around 57 of the top 100 tumor clones appeared in adjacent lung. Maximal T cell clonality occurred in uninvolved adjacent lung, with tumor ranking below it.

This clone showed up just once. Its antigen is still unknown. The receptor was derived from an older male donor with stage III squamous cell lung carcinoma. The J gene is TRBJ1-1, the V gene TRBV18; TRBD1 might be the D (5 bases). The sample here was peripheral blood, taken before any cancer treatment. The CDR3 DNA sequence: TGTGCCAGCTCACAGGGGAGAGAAACTGAAGCTTTCTTT. This gives the protein CASSQGRETEAFF.